This T cell receptor (beta chain) was recovered during a study of blood T cell repertoires in COVID-19. Overall study: The United States, Italy and Spain were the sources of the acute and convalescent COVID-19 samples. In each case, the material was cDNA or gDNA derived from T cells, B-cell-depleted T cells, or PBMCs.

Original handling: Estimates of nucleated cell counts were drawn from the amplification of reference gene primers. Profiling relied on immunoSEQ multiplex PCR, and the TCRdb table lists in-frame clones only, not all of them. The V and J calls and the clone size are those of that table, but D and trimming were determined from the DNA. Of some 93,000 clones in the sample, 70% to 85% were seen once. Germline CDR1 is MNHEY and CDR2 is SVGAGI. This CDR3 is built from 16 residues. The germline V and J ends were trimmed by 4 bases and 2 bases, with 17 bases remaining between them. This chain uses TRBV6-5 with TRBJ1-1, with D maybe TRBD1 (5 bases). This TCR was recovered from an older man with acute or convalescent COVID-19. Sample: peripheral blood. The CDR3 spells CASSLSIVRDNTEAFF. The CDR3 DNA sequence: TGTGCCAGCAGTTTAAGTATTGTGCGGGACAACACTGAAGCTTTCTTT.